The T cell receptor (beta chain) under discussion was sequenced for a study of cutaneous CD30+ T cell lymphoproliferative disorder and hepatitis E (dated by TCRdb to 2016 to 2019). Library preparation used the immunoSEQ multiplex PCR assay. In its TCRdb copy, this immuneACCESS table keeps in-frame sequences only and misses some clones. Where compared with another copy, unresolved V genes explain less than half of these, and the others have no known cause. The sample table holds fewer than 9,500 clones, of which roughly 70% were seen once. Under 1.3% of the sample is held by the ten biggest clonotypes. Spanning cysteine to phenylalanine, the CDR3 consists of 13 amino acids. The CDR3 DNA has 39 bases and is translated from base 1. CDR1 SEHNR and CDR2 FQNEAQ were looked up in the germline V gene (reference sequence). After removal of 4 bases from V and 3 bases from J, the junction retains 3 bases not matched to a gene.

On this clone: Its antigen target is currently unknown. Base quality data are lacking; no much larger clone is found one base away.

Sample: blood. The receptor chain draws on TRBV7-9 and TRBJ2-7; 7 nucleotides in the junction match TRBD2. This TCR came from a human donor with a cutaneous T cell lymphoproliferative disorder associated with hepatitis E virus. Here is the DNA: TGTGCCAGCAGCTCCCTAGCGGACTACGAGCAGTACTTC. This translates into CASSSLADYEQYF.